This note documents a single TCR beta chain sequence. This entry is derived from a study of blood T cell repertoires in COVID-19. About the research overall: Samples representing acute and convalescent COVID-19 were sourced from the United States, Italy and Spain. From T cells, B-cell-depleted T cells, or PBMCs came the material, which was cDNA or gDNA.

CDR1 and CDR2 (germline): SGHTA, FQGNSA. The CDR3 has 15 amino acids. Trimming removed 2 bases from V and 3 bases from J; junction bases left unmatched: 2. Authors' processing steps: Estimates of nucleated cell counts were drawn from the amplification of reference gene primers. The protocol was immunoSEQ multiplex PCR, while the TCRdb copy is restricted to in-frame clones and leaves out a portion. The V and J calls and the clone size are those of that table, but D and trimming were determined from the DNA. The table has a few hundred thousand clones, 70% to 90% seen once. The chain uses TRBV7-2 and TRBJ2-1; 9 positions match TRBD1. Input material: peripheral blood. The sequence was obtained from a woman between 50 and 59 years old with COVID-19, enrolled during active disease. The CDR3 reads CASSLRGQGYNEQFF. The CDR3 bases are TGTGCCAGCAGCTTACGGGGACAGGGCTACAATGAGCAGTTCTTC. Looking up the rest from reference TRBV7-2 and TRBJ2-1 gives the full variable domain: GAGVSQSPSNKVTEKGKDVELRCDPISGHTALYWYRQSLGQGLEFLIYFQGNSAPDKSGLPSDRFSAERTGGSVSTLTIQRTQQEDSAVYLCASSLRGQGYNEQFFGPGTRLTVL.